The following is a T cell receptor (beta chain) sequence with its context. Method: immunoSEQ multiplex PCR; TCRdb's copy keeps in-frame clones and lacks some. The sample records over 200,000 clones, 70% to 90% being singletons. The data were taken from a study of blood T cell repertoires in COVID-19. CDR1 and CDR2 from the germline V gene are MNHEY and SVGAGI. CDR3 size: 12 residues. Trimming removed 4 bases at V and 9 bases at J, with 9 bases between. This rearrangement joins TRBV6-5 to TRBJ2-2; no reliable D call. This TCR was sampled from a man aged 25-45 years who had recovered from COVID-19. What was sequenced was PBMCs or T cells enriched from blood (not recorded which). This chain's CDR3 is CASSLQSRELFF. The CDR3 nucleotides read TGTGCCAGCAGTTTACAGTCGCGGGAGCTGTTTTTT.